This T cell receptor beta chain was captured by sequencing in a study of T cell responses to AZD1222 COVID-19 vaccine (TCRdb year 2021). The study in broad terms: A total of 233 trial participants underwent TCR sequencing, of whom some 210 received two doses of AZD1222 and some 25 received two doses of the MenACWY control vaccine. Enrollment into the trials was organized by age into subgroups of 18-55, 56-69 and 70-plus years, and those subgroups contained roughly 150, 30 and 60 TCR-sequenced participants, respectively. Broad study findings and their caveats: Epitopes outside the regions mutated in the B.1.351 and B.1.1.7 variants were reportedly recognized by nearly half of the unique spike-specific TCRs. Most participants were white British and females outnumbered males, and the authors suggested that clonal diversity may have been underestimated. The whole spike protein was spanned by vaccine-associated CD4 TCRs, and dominant responses were seen in regions 160-218 and 743-854. After two AZD1222 doses, spike-specific TCR breadth and depth were significantly higher than at day 0 and than in MenACWY recipients. Conclusions about previously exposed vaccinees are limited because only a handful of AZD1222 recipients were SARS-CoV-2 seropositive at baseline. The 56-69-year group was small, and its depth increase did not reach significance, likely because of low power. No day 14 peak-response samples were available, so repertoires were characterized only after the peak T cell response.

The sample's time point label, decoded: about 28 days (+/-7) after the second vaccine dose. AZD1222 recipients whose second dose came at about 4 weeks and those whose second dose came at about 12 weeks were combined into one group, since spike-specific TCR depth and breadth did not differ between the two schedules. The vaccinee samples were drawn from two UK trials, COV001 and COV002, one of which was a single-blind randomized controlled phase 2/3 trial testing AZD1222 (ChAdOx1 nCoV-19) in healthy adults. For TCRbeta chain sequencing, PBMC samples were collected from trial participants at day 0 and at day 28 after the second dose. The CDR3 regions of human TCRbeta chains were subjected to immunosequencing. Per the authors' processing: Repertoire TCRs were checked for matches against a reference library of SARS-CoV-2-specific TCRs that had been generated using the MIRA antigen-specificity platform. Breadth was defined as the fraction of unique TCRs that were SARS-CoV-2-associated. Depth was defined as the fraction of total T cells that were SARS-CoV-2-associated. Using the MIRA data, every spike-specific TCR was mapped to the spike region that the TCR reacted to and assigned to either a CD4 or a CD8 class. Log10-transformed breadth and depth values were compared by one-way ANOVA with Sidak's multiple comparisons tests. TCRdb carries this immuneACCESS record with in-frame sequences only. Its versions omit some clonotypes, under half of them owing to an unresolved V gene in the studies checked, with the rest unexplained. That table furnishes V, J and clone size, whereas the DNA furnished D and trimming. Recorded for this sample are 100,000 to 150,000 clones; 92% of them occurred a single time. In total, the top ten clones hold approximately 8% of the sample.

On this clone itself: No cognate antigen has been identified for it. The germline gene is not matched at one end of the junction; a read error may be the cause.

The CDR3 runs 15 amino acids, cysteine and phenylalanine included. CDR3 DNA is the only sequence kept; it has 45 bases, read in frame from the first base. CDR1 and CDR2 are drawn from the germline V gene: SNHLY, FYNNEI. The sample consisted of peripheral blood, taken 28 days after the second AZD1222 dose. The chain uses TRBV2 and TRBJ1-5; TRBD1 aligns with 7 central bases. The sequence was collected from an adult who received the AZD1222 COVID-19 vaccine. The CDR3 is CASREGGPSNQPQHF. The nucleotides read TGTGCCAGCAGGGAAGGGGGCCCGAGCAATCAGCCCCAGCATTTT.